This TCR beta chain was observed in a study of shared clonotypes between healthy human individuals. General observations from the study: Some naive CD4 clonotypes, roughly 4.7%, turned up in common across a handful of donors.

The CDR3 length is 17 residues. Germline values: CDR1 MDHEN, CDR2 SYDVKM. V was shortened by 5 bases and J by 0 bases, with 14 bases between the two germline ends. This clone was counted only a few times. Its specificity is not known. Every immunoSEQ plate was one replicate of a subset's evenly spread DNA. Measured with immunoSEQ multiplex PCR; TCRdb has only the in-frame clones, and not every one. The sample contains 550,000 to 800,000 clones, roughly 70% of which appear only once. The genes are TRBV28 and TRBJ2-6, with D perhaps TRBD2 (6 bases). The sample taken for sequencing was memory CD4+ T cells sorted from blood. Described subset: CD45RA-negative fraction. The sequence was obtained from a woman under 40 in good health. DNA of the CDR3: TGTGCCAGCAGTGGGGGACTGGGCCGCTCTGGGGCCAACGTCCTGACTTTC. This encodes CASSGGLGRSGANVLTF.